This T cell receptor beta chain was identified in a study of blood T cell repertoires in COVID-19. Assay: immunoSEQ multiplex PCR; the TCRdb copy retains only in-frame clones and omits some. This repertoire shows over 25,000 clones, over 75% found once; its top ten account for about 25%. Germline CDR1 and CDR2: SEHNR and FQNEAQ (reference sequence). The V segment lost 2 bases and the J segment 2 bases; nucleotides outside the gene matches: 3. The CDR3 is 15 amino acids. The chain employs TRBV7-9 and TRBJ2-1, with 7 nucleotides matching TRBD1. Sequenced: peripheral blood. The clonotype originates from a human donor in a cohort sampled during active COVID-19. The CDR3 is CASSLTGTAYNEQFF. CDR3 coding DNA: TGTGCCAGCAGCTTAACGGGGACAGCCTACAATGAGCAGTTCTTC.